Listed below are T cell receptor beta chains from one sample, sequenced in a study of monozygotic twins with inflammatory bowel disease. From its re-call of the 5' RACE reads, TCRdb lists each CDR3 protein once, without DNA. The sample has a few hundred thousand distinct CDR3 sequences. What was sequenced was blood. The receptors here all came from a human donor with ulcerative colitis or Crohn's disease, or a healthy co-twin of an affected twin (not recorded which). Each CDR3 is given with its conserved first and last residue.

j_gene,v_gene,CDR3aa
TRBJ1-3,TRBV5-1,CAPGDRETLRGNTIYF
TRBJ2-7,TRBV5-4,CASSPPLTSGASYEQYF
TRBJ1-5,TRBV20-1,CSASRTGIQPQHF
TRBJ1-4,TRBV7-2,CASSLARANEKLFF
TRBJ1-2,TRBV20-1,CSADRRTYGYTF
TRBJ2-6,TRBV19,CASSIGSLGLKLSGANVLTF
TRBJ1-1,TRBV29-1,CSVVDSAEAFF
TRBJ1-2,TRBV12-3/TRBV12-4,CASSSDGWDYGYTF
TRBJ1-5,TRBV12-3/TRBV12-4,CASSSGTGMWDQPQHF
TRBJ1-6,TRBV5-1,CASSIGTNNSPLHF
TRBJ2-1,TRBV7-3,CASSFSGASYNEQFF
TRBJ2-1,TRBV4-2,CASSQVIGQSDEQFF
TRBJ2-2,TRBV4-2,CASSQFIAGPNTGELFF
TRBJ1-4,TRBV4-2,CASSQDLATGARAYNEKLFF
TRBJ1-2,TRBV30,CAWVPDRYYGYTF
TRBJ2-7,TRBV20-1,CSARETSDYEQYF
TRBJ2-7,TRBV11-1,CASSSPAGGSYEQYF
TRBJ1-3,TRBV12-3/TRBV12-4,CASSLSSGNTIYF
TRBJ2-7,TRBV7-2,CASSLGRFGVVSYEQYF
TRBJ2-7,TRBV4-3,CASSQVQGVSYEQYF
TRBJ1-5,TRBV19,CASSKSSQLQNQPQHF
TRBJ2-1,TRBV27,CASSPPGGSSYNEQFF
TRBJ2-5,TRBV7-2,CASSTTGDIRQETQYF
TRBJ2-7,TRBV7-3,CASSRDRGSYEQYF
TRBJ2-4,TRBV6-2/TRBV6-3,CASSQAGGLAKNIQYF
TRBJ2-5,TRBV7-2,CASSLRFGTPQETQYF
TRBJ1-5,TRBV20-1,CSAVRGNSNQPQHF
TRBJ2-5,TRBV19,CASRLSGGYQETQYF
TRBJ1-2,TRBV10-3,CAIRGDQGPANYGYTF
TRBJ1-2,TRBV15,CATSSAGRKHYGYTF
TRBJ1-5,TRBV6-2/TRBV6-3,CASSYFGTLSQPQHF
TRBJ1-4,TRBV10-3,CASRPGQTATNEKLFF
TRBJ2-2,TRBV7-3,CASSLWGGPNTGELFF
TRBJ1-1,TRBV27,CASSRAYGTEAFF
TRBJ2-7,TRBV6-5,CASSSHRVGQSYEQYF
TRBJ1-1,TRBV19,CASRLSGDDTEAFF
TRBJ2-4,TRBV5-1,CASSLALGENIQYF
TRBJ2-7,TRBV6-5,CASSYRMASGAYEQYF
TRBJ1-2,TRBV18,CASSPATADGYTF
TRBJ2-2,TRBV5-6,CASSPTPANTGELFF
TRBJ2-7,TRBV18,CASSPWGSDGAYEQYF
TRBJ2-2,TRBV4-1,CASTPTGTGELFF
TRBJ1-2,TRBV4-2,CASSQERTDYGYTF
TRBJ1-2,TRBV6-2/TRBV6-3,CASREPTNYGYTF
TRBJ1-5,TRBV19,CASSMGRSNQPQHF
TRBJ1-4,TRBV10-3,CAISPTGGQSNEKLFF
TRBJ1-1,TRBV13,CASSSSMNTEAFF
TRBJ2-7,TRBV10-3,CAISDRDRGHEQYF
TRBJ1-5,TRBV2,CASNREEVNQPQHF
TRBJ2-1,TRBV20-1,CSTLAGGSYNEQFF